The entry below describes one T cell receptor (beta chain). No antigen is known for it. These data are taken from a study of beta chain features in type 1 diabetes. Whole-study results and caveats: Any HLA type influence on TCRB rearrangement was left unresolved here. PCR might preferentially amplify shorter templates, equally in patients and controls. A moderate, significant TCRB CDR3 shortening appeared in type 1 diabetes across four CD4+ subsets.

CDR1 and CDR2 from the germline V gene are SGDLS and YYNGEE. The germline V and J ends were trimmed by 4 bases and 9 bases, with 11 bases remaining between them. This CDR3 has 13 residues. TCRB transcripts that were expressed got sequenced, as all of the isolated RNA had been reverse transcribed. Produced via immunoSEQ multiplex PCR; TCRdb's table is partial and in-frame only. The profile shows some 150,000 clones, about 13% of them singletons. This clonotype was obtained from a man younger than 30 with type 1 diabetes. The V and J genes are TRBV9 and TRBJ1-6; tentative D call: TRBD1 (5 bases). The sample was central memory CD4+ T cells from blood. The CDR3 protein is CASSTQEFSPLHF. DNA for the CDR3: TGTGCCAGCAGCACACAGGAGTTTTCACCCCTCCACTTT.